Detailed here is one T cell receptor (beta chain). The sample originates from a study of CD8+ T cells in alopecia areata. Sequencing templates came from extracted RNA that was reverse transcribed into cDNA. Assay: immunoSEQ multiplex PCR; the TCRdb copy retains only in-frame clones and omits some. Here the sample spans under 70,000 clones, approximately 96% being singletons. The V gene lost 1 base and the J gene lost 12 bases, with 16 bases spanning the gap. The V gene's germline CDR1 is LNHNV and CDR2 YYDKDF (reference sequence). This CDR3 contains 14 residues. The chain employs TRBV15 and TRBJ2-1; D is perhaps TRBD1 (5 bases). The clonotype was recovered from a human donor with alopecia areata. This material consisted of CD8+ T cells sorted from blood, taken at week 0. CDR3 region: CATSRVDQGIRQFF. The CDR3 nucleotides read TGTGCCACCAGCAGAGTGGACCAGGGCATTCGGCAGTTCTTC.